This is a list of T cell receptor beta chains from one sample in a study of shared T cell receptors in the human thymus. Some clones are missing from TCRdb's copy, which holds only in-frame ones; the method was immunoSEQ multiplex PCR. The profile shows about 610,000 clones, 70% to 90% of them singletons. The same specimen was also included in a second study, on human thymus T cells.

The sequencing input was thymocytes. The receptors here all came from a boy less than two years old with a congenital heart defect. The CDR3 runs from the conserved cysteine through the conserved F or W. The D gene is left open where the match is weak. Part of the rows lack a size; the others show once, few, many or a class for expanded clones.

CDR3nt: TGTGCCAGCAGAAGTTTCCCGCCCCGAGGGAGCGGGGAGCTGTTTTTT
CDR3aa: CASRSFPPRGSGELFF
j_gene: TRBJ2-2
d_gene: NA
v_gene: TRBV27
abundance: NA

CDR3nt: TGTGCCAGTGGACAGGGTCCTTACGAGCAGTACTTC
CDR3aa: CASGQGPYEQYF
j_gene: TRBJ2-7
d_gene: TRBD1
v_gene: TRBV6-1
abundance: once

CDR3nt: TGTGCCAGCAGCCCCGGACAGGCCCCGGGTGAGCAGTTCTTC
CDR3aa: CASSPGQAPGEQFF
j_gene: TRBJ2-1
d_gene: TRBD1
v_gene: TRBV5-6
abundance: NA

CDR3nt: TGTGCCAGCAGCCCCGGGACAGGGGTAACCTACGAGCAGTACTTC
CDR3aa: CASSPGTGVTYEQYF
j_gene: TRBJ2-7
d_gene: TRBD1
v_gene: TRBV5-6
abundance: NA

CDR3nt: TGTGCCAGCAGCTTAGTCCCCCCCGACTACCTCTCCTACGAGCAGTACTTC
CDR3aa: CASSLVPPDYLSYEQYF
j_gene: TRBJ2-7
d_gene: NA
v_gene: TRBV11-3
abundance: NA

CDR3nt: TGTGCCAGCAGCCTCGTGGGAGCGGGACCGAACACCGGGGAGCTGTTTTTT
CDR3aa: CASSLVGAGPNTGELFF
j_gene: TRBJ2-2
d_gene: TRBD2
v_gene: TRBV11-2
abundance: NA

CDR3nt: TGTGCCAGCAGTTTAAGAAGACAGGATGGCAATGAGCAGTTCTTC
CDR3aa: CASSLRRQDGNEQFF
j_gene: TRBJ2-1
d_gene: NA
v_gene: TRBV28
abundance: NA

CDR3nt: TGCGCCAGCAGCCAAGATCGACCCGGGGGCACTGAAGCTTTCTTT
CDR3aa: CASSQDRPGGTEAFF
j_gene: TRBJ1-1
d_gene: NA
v_gene: TRBV4-1
abundance: NA

CDR3nt: TGTGCCAGCGATGGGGGGGGCGAATTGCAGCCCCAGCATTTT
CDR3aa: CASDGGGELQPQHF
j_gene: TRBJ1-5
d_gene: NA
v_gene: TRBV7-9
abundance: NA

CDR3nt: TGTGCCAGCCAGGACAGGGAGGTGGGAGCGGGAACAGATACGCAGTATTTT
CDR3aa: CASQDREVGAGTDTQYF
j_gene: TRBJ2-3
d_gene: NA
v_gene: TRBV28
abundance: NA

CDR3nt: TGTGCCAGCAGTTTTAGAGAGAACACCGGGGAGCTGTTTTTT
CDR3aa: CASSFRENTGELFF
j_gene: TRBJ2-2
d_gene: NA
v_gene: TRBV27
abundance: NA

CDR3nt: TGTGCCAGCAGTACCCCGGGACTCCGGTGGTGGACCCAGTACTTC
CDR3aa: CASSTPGLRWWTQYF
j_gene: TRBJ2-5
d_gene: NA
v_gene: TRBV6-5
abundance: NA

CDR3nt: TGCAGCGGATGCCTCCGGGAGTACAATGAGCAGTTCTTC
CDR3aa: CSGCLREYNEQFF
j_gene: TRBJ2-1
d_gene: NA
v_gene: TRBV29-1
abundance: NA

CDR3nt: TGCGCCAGCAGCCAAGACGGGACTCTTAATGAAAAACTGTTTTTT
CDR3aa: CASSQDGTLNEKLFF
j_gene: TRBJ1-4
d_gene: NA
v_gene: TRBV4-3
abundance: NA

CDR3nt: TGCGCCAGCAGCTGCGGGCCGGGACAGTTTAAAGAGACCCAGTACTTC
CDR3aa: CASSCGPGQFKETQYF
j_gene: TRBJ2-5
d_gene: TRBD1
v_gene: TRBV5-1
abundance: once

CDR3nt: TGTGCCAGCAGCGCAGGGACTAGCGGGACCTACGAGCAGTACTTC
CDR3aa: CASSAGTSGTYEQYF
j_gene: TRBJ2-7
d_gene: TRBD2
v_gene: TRBV9
abundance: NA

CDR3nt: TGCGCCAGCAGCCTTAGGACTAGCGGGCCCCCGTACAATGAGCAGTTCTTC
CDR3aa: CASSLRTSGPPYNEQFF
j_gene: TRBJ2-1
d_gene: TRBD2
v_gene: TRBV4-1
abundance: NA

CDR3nt: TGTGCCAGCAGGGCGCGGGATACCTCCTACAATGAGCAGTTCTTC
CDR3aa: CASRARDTSYNEQFF
j_gene: TRBJ2-1
d_gene: NA
v_gene: TRBV5-8
abundance: NA

CDR3nt: TGTGCCACCAGCAGTGGGACAGGGGGCTATGGCTACACCTTC
CDR3aa: CATSSGTGGYGYTF
j_gene: TRBJ1-2
d_gene: TRBD1
v_gene: TRBV15
abundance: NA

CDR3nt: TGTGCCATCAGTGAGTCGATACAGGGGGAAAGCGAGCAGTACTTC
CDR3aa: CAISESIQGESEQYF
j_gene: TRBJ2-7
d_gene: TRBD1
v_gene: TRBV10-3
abundance: few

CDR3nt: TGTGCCAGCAGTTTTGGTGACAGGGCCTCCTACGAGCAGTACTTC
CDR3aa: CASSFGDRASYEQYF
j_gene: TRBJ2-7
d_gene: TRBD1
v_gene: TRBV28
abundance: NA

CDR3nt: TGCGCCAGCAGCCAAGACGGTACAGGGCTCTCCTACGAGCAGTACTTC
CDR3aa: CASSQDGTGLSYEQYF
j_gene: TRBJ2-7
d_gene: NA
v_gene: TRBV4-3
abundance: NA

CDR3nt: TGCGCCAGCAGCCGCCGGGGACTAGCGGGAGTAGGGGAAGAGACCCAGTACTTC
CDR3aa: CASSRRGLAGVGEETQYF
j_gene: TRBJ2-5
d_gene: TRBD2
v_gene: TRBV4-1
abundance: NA

CDR3nt: TGTGCCAGCAGCTTAGGTGGCCGGGAGCTGTTTTTT
CDR3aa: CASSLGGRELFF
j_gene: TRBJ2-2
d_gene: NA
v_gene: TRBV7-3
abundance: NA

CDR3nt: TGTGCCAGCAGCTTAGGAAGGGGGGGACGGGAGACCCAGTACTTC
CDR3aa: CASSLGRGGRETQYF
j_gene: TRBJ2-5
d_gene: NA
v_gene: TRBV13
abundance: NA

CDR3nt: TGTGCCAGTAGCACTAATCTTCCCCACCGGGGAGCCATAGCCAAAAACATTCAGTACTTC
CDR3aa: CASSTNLPHRGAIAKNIQYF
j_gene: TRBJ2-4
d_gene: NA
v_gene: TRBV19
abundance: NA

CDR3nt: TGTGCCAGCAGCGCTAAGAACCTCTCCTACAATGAGCAGTTCTTC
CDR3aa: CASSAKNLSYNEQFF
j_gene: TRBJ2-1
d_gene: NA
v_gene: TRBV9
abundance: NA

CDR3nt: TGCGCCAGCAGCCAAGATCGAGGGCCGTCGAACACTGAAGCTTTCTTT
CDR3aa: CASSQDRGPSNTEAFF
j_gene: TRBJ1-1
d_gene: NA
v_gene: TRBV4-1
abundance: NA

CDR3nt: TGTGCCAGCAGCTTCCATAACTTGTGGGAGGTTGCCGAGCAGTACTTC
CDR3aa: CASSFHNLWEVAEQYF
j_gene: TRBJ2-7
d_gene: NA
v_gene: TRBV7-8
abundance: NA

CDR3nt: TGTGCCAGCAGTTACGGACTCGAAAGCTCCTACGAGCAGTACTTC
CDR3aa: CASSYGLESSYEQYF
j_gene: TRBJ2-7
d_gene: NA
v_gene: TRBV6-6
abundance: NA

CDR3nt: TGTGCCAGCAGCGTAGGAGGGAACAATGAGCAGTTCTTC
CDR3aa: CASSVGGNNEQFF
j_gene: TRBJ2-1
d_gene: NA
v_gene: TRBV7-9
abundance: once

CDR3nt: TGTGCCAGCTCACCCCAACCCGCCCGGCAGCCCCAGCATTTT
CDR3aa: CASSPQPARQPQHF
j_gene: TRBJ1-5
d_gene: NA
v_gene: TRBV18
abundance: NA

CDR3nt: TGCGCCAGCAACCGTCCGGACTTTTACAATGAGCAGTTCTTC
CDR3aa: CASNRPDFYNEQFF
j_gene: TRBJ2-1
d_gene: NA
v_gene: TRBV5-1
abundance: NA

CDR3nt: TGTGCCAGCAGCGTACTTGGAGAGGACTACGAGCAGTACTTC
CDR3aa: CASSVLGEDYEQYF
j_gene: TRBJ2-7
d_gene: NA
v_gene: TRBV9
abundance: NA

CDR3nt: TGTGCCAGCAGTCAGACACGACATAGCAATCAGCCCCAGCATTTT
CDR3aa: CASSQTRHSNQPQHF
j_gene: TRBJ1-5
d_gene: NA
v_gene: TRBV6-5
abundance: NA

CDR3nt: TGTGCCAGCAGCGCCACAGGGAACCCAAATGAAAAACTGTTTTTT
CDR3aa: CASSATGNPNEKLFF
j_gene: TRBJ1-4
d_gene: NA
v_gene: TRBV7-9
abundance: NA

CDR3nt: TGTGCCAGTACCGACGTTCATGCTCCAGGAGCTTTCTTT
CDR3aa: CASTDVHAPGAFF
j_gene: TRBJ1-1
d_gene: NA
v_gene: TRBV19
abundance: few

CDR3nt: TGTGCCAGCAGTACCCGGGACAGAATGGGGAATCAGCCCCAGCATTTT
CDR3aa: CASSTRDRMGNQPQHF
j_gene: TRBJ1-5
d_gene: TRBD1
v_gene: TRBV27
abundance: once

CDR3nt: TGTGCCAGCAAGGGGACAGAGGGATATACGCAGTATTTT
CDR3aa: CASKGTEGYTQYF
j_gene: TRBJ2-3
d_gene: TRBD1
v_gene: TRBV25-1
abundance: NA

CDR3nt: TGTGCCAGCAGCCGAAAGGACAGGGGTGGAGGAGTTGGCTATGGCTACACCTTC
CDR3aa: CASSRKDRGGGVGYGYTF
j_gene: TRBJ1-2
d_gene: TRBD1
v_gene: TRBV14
abundance: NA

CDR3nt: TGTGCCAGCAGCTTAGGGGGCTTCCCGGGGCAGTTCTTC
CDR3aa: CASSLGGFPGQFF
j_gene: TRBJ2-1
d_gene: NA
v_gene: TRBV11-3
abundance: NA

CDR3nt: TGTGCCAGCAGCAAACCGGGACAGGAAACCTACGAGCAGTACTTC
CDR3aa: CASSKPGQETYEQYF
j_gene: TRBJ2-7
d_gene: TRBD1
v_gene: TRBV7-8
abundance: NA